The source of this TCR beta chain is a study of blood T cell repertoires in COVID-19. Study summary: Acute and convalescent COVID-19 specimens originated in the United States, Italy and Spain.

Germline lookup yields CDR1 SGHTA and CDR2 FQGNSA. The CDR3 sequence is 17 residues long. The J segment lost 7 bases and the V segment lost 6 bases, leaving 9 bases of the junction unmatched. Donors were grouped by their self-reported clinical history. Measured with immunoSEQ multiplex PCR; TCRdb has only the in-frame clones, and not every one. Among 200,000 or so clones, about 86% were seen once, and the ten largest hold 3.8%. The sequencing sample was made of PBMCs or T cells enriched from blood (not recorded which). The origin of this receptor is a woman between 40 and 55 years old with acute COVID-19. The rearrangement joins TRBV7-2 to TRBJ2-2; 15 bases fit TRBD2. CDR3 DNA: TGTGCCAGCAGTCGGACTAGCGGGAGGGCCCCGCTCGGGGAGCTGTTTTTT. Amino acids: CASSRTSGRAPLGELFF. Based on the CDR3 plus reference TRBV7-2 and TRBJ2-2, the full variable domain is GAGVSQSPSNKVTEKGKDVELRCDPISGHTALYWYRQSLGQGLEFLIYFQGNSAPDKSGLPSDRFSAERTGGSVSTLTIQRTQQEDSAVYLCASSRTSGRAPLGELFFGEGSRLTVL.